The 16 T cell receptor beta chains below were found in one sample sequenced in a study of blood T cell repertoires in COVID-19. The data were produced by immunoSEQ multiplex PCR, yet TCRdb's version contains in-frame clones alone and is incomplete. The table has about 270,000 clones, approximately 86% seen once. Specimen: peripheral blood. The receptors here all came from a woman aged 70-85 years with COVID-19, enrolled during active disease.

V and J are TRBV3-1 (or the pseudogene TRBV3-2) and TRBJ1-5, with D possibly matching TRBD1 (5 bases). The CDR3 runs 16 residues. Germline loops: CDR1 LGHDT, CDR2 YNNKEL (reference sequence). V was clipped by 6 bases and J by 0 bases, with 15 bases between them. The CDR3: CASSHGGSLSNQPQHF. CDR3 DNA: TGTGCCAGCAGTCATGGGGGGTCCCTTAGCAATCAGCCCCAGCATTTT.

The rearrangement uses TRBV27 and TRBJ2-1; weak D call: TRBD2 (6 bases). The CDR3 is 16 residues long. Deletions cut 7 bases from V and 4 bases from J, with 20 bases between. Per germline, CDR1 MNHEY and CDR2 SMNVEV (reference sequence). Written as DNA, the CDR3 is TGTGCCAGCAAGACTAGTTTGGCCTTGGGTTACAATGAGCAGTTCTTC. This codes for CASKTSLALGYNEQFF.

The chain recombines TRBV4-1 with TRBJ1-5; D unresolved. Trimming took 0 bases from V and 3 from J, leaving 9 bases between them. The V gene's germline CDR1 is MGHRA and CDR2 YSYEKL. The CDR3 spans 15 residues. The CDR3 region is CASSQDPTFNQPQHF. Written as DNA, the CDR3 is TGCGCCAGCAGCCAAGATCCTACCTTCAATCAGCCCCAGCATTTT.

This rearrangement joins TRBV28 to TRBJ1-2, with unresolved D. Trimming removed 3 bases at V and 3 bases at J, with 14 bases between. Germline V lookup: CDR1 MDHEN, CDR2 SYDVKM. There are 15 residues in the CDR3. The CDR3 sequence: CASSFHSDTDYGYTF. CDR3 DNA sequence: TGTGCCAGCAGTTTCCATTCCGACACGGACTATGGCTACACCTTC.

This chain links TRBV9 with TRBJ2-7; D not certain. Per germline, CDR1 SGDLS and CDR2 YYNGEE. The CDR3 length is 14 residues. The germline V and J ends were trimmed by 7 bases and 3 bases, with 17 bases remaining between them. The CDR3 spells CASGPGGLDYEQYF. The CDR3 DNA is TGTGCCAGCGGCCCAGGTGGGTTAGACTACGAGCAGTACTTC.

The chain recombines TRBV4-1 with TRBJ1-5; TRBD1 is a possible D gene (6 bases). Germline V gene data show CDR1 as MGHRA and CDR2 as YSYEKL. V lost 5 bases and J 4 bases, leaving 15 bases between the germline ends. The CDR3 totals 15 residues. CDR3 DNA: TGCGCCAGCAGCAGTCGGACAGCATCTAATCAGCCCCAGCATTTT. Its translation: CASSSRTASNQPQHF.

The chain links TRBV2 to TRBJ2-5; 14 bases line up with TRBD2. The CDR3 totals 14 residues. The V and J ends lost 4 bases and 5 bases, in that order; junction bases with no gene match: 0. Germline V gives CDR1 SNHLY, CDR2 FYNNEI. CDR3 amino acids: CASSGTSGGETQYF. DNA of the CDR3: TGTGCCAGCAGTGGGACTAGCGGGGGGGAGACCCAGTACTTC.

The genes are TRBV5-1 and TRBJ2-2; 7 nucleotides agree with TRBD1. This CDR3 spans 15 amino acids. The germline gives CDR1 SGHRS, CDR2 YFSETQ. V shed 2 bases, J shed 5 bases, and the junction held 6 bases outside the gene matches. Written as DNA, the CDR3 is TGCGCCAGCAGCTTACAGGGGTCGGAGACCGGGGAGCTGTTTTTT. It translates to CASSLQGSETGELFF.

The chain combines TRBV30 with TRBJ1-1; tentative D call: TRBD1 (6 bases). CDR1 GTSNPN and CDR2 SVGIG come from the germline V gene (reference sequence). The ends were cut back, 8 bases at V and 6 bases at J, with 13 bases in the middle. This CDR3 is built from 11 residues. CDR3 in DNA: TGTGCCCTGCACAGGGCCGCTGAAGCTTTCTTT. Amino acid sequence: CALHRAAEAFF.

This clone was detected only once. The chain couples TRBV19 to TRBJ1-5; D not resolved. V was clipped by 3 bases and J by 0 bases, with 12 bases between them. CDR1 and CDR2 from the germline V gene are LNHDA and SQIVND (reference sequence). The CDR3 runs 16 residues. CDR3 residues: CASSILKGDSNQPQHF. The CDR3 DNA reads as TGTGCCAGTAGTATCTTGAAAGGAGATAGCAATCAGCCCCAGCATTTT.

The V gene is TRBV9, the J gene TRBJ2-5; weak D call: TRBD2 (6 bases). Trimming removed 2 bases at V and 1 base at J, with 9 bases between. Per germline, CDR1 SGDLS and CDR2 YYNGEE. The CDR3 spans 14 residues. The CDR3 reads CASSVGLPQETQYF. The DNA for the CDR3 is TGTGCCAGCAGCGTGGGACTGCCCCAAGAGACCCAGTACTTC.

V usage is TRBV5-1 and J usage is TRBJ1-6; D uncertain. Germline CDR1 and CDR2: SGHRS and YFSETQ. The germline V and J ends were trimmed by 4 bases and 10 bases, with 15 bases remaining between them. The CDR3 extends over 14 amino acids. CDR3 sequence (DNA): TGCGCCAGCAGCCTGGGATCGGGTGGGTCACCCCTCCACTTT. As protein: CASSLGSGGSPLHF. Combining the CDR3 with reference TRBV5-1 and TRBJ1-6 gives the whole variable domain KAGVTQTPRYLIKTRGQQVTLSCSPISGHRSVSWYQQTPGQGLQFLFEYFSETQRNKGNFPGRFSGRQFSNSRSEMNVSTLELGDSALYLCASSLGSGGSPLHFGNGTRLTVT.

This chain connects TRBV19 to TRBJ1-5; 8 positions match TRBD1. V dropped 3 bases and J dropped 6; count of bases not matched to a gene: 4. CDR1 and CDR2 from the germline V gene are LNHDA and SQIVND (reference sequence). The CDR3 has 14 amino acids. The CDR3 loop reads CASSMSGGTQPQHF. CDR3 in DNA: TGTGCCAGTAGTATGTCAGGGGGCACTCAGCCCCAGCATTTT.

This chain links TRBV5-1 with TRBJ2-3; 13 bases are a match to TRBD2. V was clipped by 5 bases and J by 2 bases; unmatched bases: 5. This CDR3 has 16 residues. The germline V gene encodes CDR1 SGHRS and CDR2 YFSETQ. CDR3 nucleotides: TGCGCCAGCAGAACCGGGACTAGCGGGACCACAGATACGCAGTATTTT. Protein product: CASRTGTSGTTDTQYF.

This sequence joins TRBV18 and TRBJ1-2; possible D gene TRBD1, 5 bases. The germline CDR1 and CDR2 sequences are KGHSH and LQKENI. The CDR3 contains 14 residues. Trimming pared 2 bases from V and 2 bases from J, leaving 9 bases between. CDR3 region: CASSPKDTNYGYTF. The CDR3 bases are TGTGCCAGCTCACCAAAGGACACAAACTATGGCTACACCTTC.

Details on this clone: The junction departs from the called germline gene at one end, perhaps through a read error. This rearrangement joins TRBV3-1 (or the pseudogene TRBV3-2) to TRBJ2-3; D unresolved. The CDR3 runs 12 residues. CDR1 is LGHDT, CDR2 YNNKEL, per germline (reference sequence). The CDR3 is CASSQRRDAQYF. CDR3 coding DNA: TGTGCCAGCAGCCAGAGGAGAGATGCGCAGTATTTT.